The 30 T cell receptor beta chains below all came from one sample that was sequenced in a study of T cells in localized non-small cell lung cancer. This table comes from immunoSEQ multiplex PCR, and its TCRdb copy is limited to in-frame clones, with some not included. The sample has approximately 31,000 clones; 94% are singletons. The specimen comprised peripheral blood, sampled before any cancer treatment. Source of these receptors: a woman aged 35-70 years with stage I lung adenocarcinoma.

V is TRBV5-4 and J is TRBJ2-1; the match to TRBD2 covers 7 bases. V lost 4 bases, J lost 4 bases, and 11 bases stayed unmatched. The CDR3 runs 16 residues. CDR1 and CDR2 (germline): SGHNT, YYREEE (reference sequence). The CDR3 sequence is CASSQSGTTIYNEQFF. CDR3 DNA: TGTGCCAGCAGCCAATCCGGGACTACGATATACAATGAGCAGTTCTTC.

The chain combines TRBV9 with TRBJ1-2; D is uncertain. The CDR3 contains 15 residues. Germline loops: CDR1 SGDLS, CDR2 YYNGEE. Trimming took off 6 bases at V and 3 bases at J, with 18 bases between the two ends. CDR3 amino acids: CASNAALGSYYGYTF. The DNA for the CDR3 is TGTGCCAGCAACGCCGCCCTGGGGAGTTACTATGGCTACACCTTC.

This clone occurred once. The rearrangement links TRBV7-2 to TRBJ1-2, with a possible D match to TRBD1 (5 bases). The germline gives CDR1 SGHTA, CDR2 FQGNSA. The CDR3 contains 12 residues. Trimming pared 4 bases from V and 4 bases from J, leaving 7 bases between. CDR3 in DNA: TGTGCCAGCAGCTCTGACAGCTATGGCTACACCTTC. It yields the protein CASSSDSYGYTF.

This chain uses TRBV10-1 with TRBJ1-6, with D perhaps TRBD1 (5 bases). Germline lookup yields CDR1 WNHNN and CDR2 SYGVQD (reference sequence). The ends were cut back, 5 bases at V and 5 bases at J, with 10 bases in the middle. This CDR3 is built from 14 residues. CDR3 in amino acids: CASSYGTDNSPLHF. The CDR3 DNA is TGCGCCAGCAGTTACGGGACGGATAATTCACCCCTCCACTTT.

The gene calls are TRBV29-1 and TRBJ2-7; possibly TRBD2 for D (6 bases). Germline assignment: CDR1 SQVTM and CDR2 ANQGSEA. V was trimmed by 0 bases and J by 0 bases, leaving 12 bases between them. This CDR3 contains 15 residues. As DNA, the CDR3 is TGCAGCGTTGAAGAGGGGACTTCGAGCTCCTACGAGCAGTACTTC. Translated, it gives CSVEEGTSSSYEQYF.

This chain connects TRBV6-5 to TRBJ1-5, with a possible D match to TRBD1 (5 bases). The V end lost 6 bases, the J end lost 11 bases, and 20 bases lay between the germline ends. Germline lookup yields CDR1 MNHEY and CDR2 SVGAGI. The CDR3 runs to 14 residues. The CDR3 DNA sequence: TGTGCCAGCAGGGCGGGGGTCATTGAAATGACCCAGCATTTT. It codes for CASRAGVIEMTQHF.

The chain carries TRBV2 and TRBJ2-5; possibly TRBD1 or TRBD2 for D (5 bases each). Trimming pared 3 bases from V and 2 bases from J, leaving 13 bases between. The CDR3 has 15 amino acids. Per germline, CDR1 SNHLY and CDR2 FYNNEI. Written as DNA, the CDR3 is TGTGCCAGCAGTGAGAGGGTAGGGGCGCAAGAGACCCAGTACTTC. Translated, it gives CASSERVGAQETQYF.

The chain uses TRBV19 and TRBJ1-2; possibly TRBD1 for D (6 bases). The germline V gene has CDR1 LNHDA and CDR2 SQIVND (reference sequence). Trimming shortened V by 7 bases and J by 2 bases, and 14 bases separated the two germline ends. This CDR3 has 14 amino acids. CDR3 sequence reads: CASIGGGANYGYTF. The CDR3 DNA reads TGTGCCAGTATCGGCGGGGGCGCGAACTATGGCTACACCTTC.

The chain has TRBV15 and TRBJ2-2; D unresolved. Germline loops: CDR1 LNHNV, CDR2 YYDKDF (reference sequence). Trimming took 1 base from V and 6 from J, leaving 6 bases between them. CDR3 length equals 13 residues. The CDR3 reads CATSRVPSGELFF. The CDR3 nucleotides are TGTGCCACCAGCAGAGTTCCCTCCGGGGAGCTGTTTTTT.

This clone has a handful of counts. CDR3: CASSKFSGRSTGTQYF. As DNA, the CDR3 is TGTGCCAGCTCAAAATTCAGCGGGAGGAGTACTGGTACGCAGTATTTT. V and J are TRBV27 and TRBJ2-3; 9 nucleotides align to TRBD2. The CDR3 has 16 amino acids. The ends lost 8 bases at V and 8 bases at J; junction bases unmatched: 17. Germline lookup yields CDR1 MNHEY and CDR2 SMNVEV (reference sequence).

The chain recombines TRBV2 with TRBJ1-1; the match to TRBD1 covers 8 bases. V lost 6 bases and J lost 4; bases outside the gene matches: 4. CDR3 length: 13 amino acids. Germline CDR1 SNHLY, CDR2 FYNNEI. The CDR3 sequence: CASRGQEFTEAFF. The CDR3 DNA sequence: TGTGCCAGCAGGGGACAGGAGTTCACTGAAGCTTTCTTT.

This chain links TRBV6-1 with TRBJ1-4, with a tentative D call TRBD1 (5 bases). The CDR3 contains 13 residues. Deletions cut 9 bases from V and 5 bases from J, with 13 bases between. CDR1 and CDR2 (germline): MNHNS, SASEGT. The CDR3 spells CASGWWGNEKLFF. In DNA, the CDR3 is TGTGCCAGTGGGTGGTGGGGGAATGAAAAACTGTTTTTT.

The chain employs TRBV28 and TRBJ2-1; D assignment may be TRBD1 or TRBD2 (6 bases each). The CDR3 is 15 amino acids. Trimming took off 8 bases at V and 6 bases at J, with 20 bases between the two ends. Germline V gene data show CDR1 as MDHEN and CDR2 as SYDVKM. For the CDR3, the DNA is TGTGCCAGCGGGGGCGGGACCCAAGGTTTCAATGAGCAGTTCTTC. Residues: CASGGGTQGFNEQFF.

The rearrangement links TRBV28 to TRBJ1-1, with 7 nucleotides matching TRBD1. Germline trimming cut 6 bases from V and 8 bases from J; bases unmatched to any gene: 9. Germline values: CDR1 MDHEN, CDR2 SYDVKM. CDR3 length equals 13 residues. This CDR3 is CASRLRLDREAFF. DNA of the CDR3: TGTGCCAGCAGACTCCGATTGGACAGGGAAGCTTTCTTT.

V is TRBV18 and J is TRBJ1-2, with D possibly TRBD1 on 5 matching bases. V dropped 0 bases and J dropped 2 bases, with 16 bases sitting between them. Germline CDR1 KGHSH, CDR2 LQKENI. CDR3 length: 17 amino acids. The CDR3 nucleotides read TGTGCCAGCTCACCACCGACAAGGGGCCGGGCGAACTATGGCTACACCTTC. Translation gives CASSPPTRGRANYGYTF. Looking up the rest from reference TRBV18 and TRBJ1-2 gives the full variable domain: NAGVMQNPRHLVRRRGQEARLRCSPMKGHSHVYWYRQLPEEGLKFMVYLQKENIIDESGMPKERFSAEFPKEGPSILRIQQVVRGDSAAYFCASSPPTRGRANYGYTFGSGTRLTVV.

V gene TRBV27 combines with J gene TRBJ2-1; D is uncertain. The CDR3 is 16 amino acids. The V end was cut by 5 bases, the J end by 6 bases, with 20 bases between. Germline values: CDR1 MNHEY, CDR2 SMNVEV (reference sequence). The CDR3 coding sequence is TGTGCCAGCAGTCCCCCGTTCGGAAGATCTATCAATGAGCAGTTCTTC. Amino acid sequence: CASSPPFGRSINEQFF.

CDR3 loop: CASSQDRGGAHTGELFF. The CDR3 DNA follows: TGCGCCAGCAGCCAAGATAGGGGAGGGGCGCACACCGGGGAGCTGTTTTTT. The chain joins TRBV4-1 to TRBJ2-2; 7 bases agree with TRBD2. CDR3 length: 17 amino acids. V shed 0 bases and J 3 bases; nucleotides not matched to a gene: 7. Germline V gene data show CDR1 as MGHRA and CDR2 as YSYEKL.

The CDR3 nucleotides are TGTGCCAGCTCACAACAGGGGCCGAACACTGAAGCTTTCTTT. As protein: CASSQQGPNTEAFF. The genes are TRBV18 and TRBJ1-1, with 7 bases aligning to TRBD1. The germline gives CDR1 KGHSH, CDR2 LQKENI. V trimming: 4 bases; J trimming: 1 base; junction bases outside the gene matches: 3. CDR3 length: 14 amino acids.

On this clone: One end of the junction varies from germline; a read error may be responsible. The chain is built from TRBV7-9 and TRBJ1-3; D unresolved. The CDR3 extends over 11 amino acids. Germline CDR1 is SEHNR and CDR2 is FQNEAQ (reference sequence). The CDR3 loop reads CASSFGHTIYF. CDR3 sequence (DNA): TGTGCCAGCAGCTTTGGACACACCATATATTTT.

The chain joins TRBV7-2 to TRBJ1-4; D remains unclear. Germline CDR1 is SGHTA and CDR2 is FQGNSA. This CDR3 spans 13 amino acids. Trimming stripped 0 bases from V and 8 bases from J, with 7 bases between. The chain's CDR3 is CASSLAGSEKLFF. CDR3 coding DNA: TGTGCCAGCAGCTTAGCGGGGAGCGAAAAACTGTTTTTT.

This chain links TRBV18 with TRBJ1-4; D not certain. The germline V and J ends were trimmed by 0 bases and 8 bases, with 7 bases remaining between them. Germline V gives CDR1 KGHSH, CDR2 LQKENI. CDR3 size: 13 residues. DNA of the CDR3: TGTGCCAGCTCACCACCGGCTGGGGAAAAACTGTTTTTT. Translated, it gives CASSPPAGEKLFF.

V and J are TRBV27 and TRBJ2-1; 8 positions agree with TRBD1. The CDR3 runs to 16 residues. V lost 5 bases, J lost 4 bases, and 10 bases stayed unmatched. The germline CDR1 and CDR2 sequences are MNHEY and SMNVEV (reference sequence). The CDR3: CASSLYPGQAYNEQFF. The CDR3 nucleotides read TGTGCCAGCAGTCTGTACCCGGGACAGGCTTACAATGAGCAGTTCTTC.

The rearrangement links TRBV6-5 to TRBJ1-3; D is unresolved. Germline CDR1 MNHEY, CDR2 SVGAGI. The CDR3 sequence is 13 residues long. Between the trimmed V and J ends, which lost 6 bases and 7 bases, there was a span of 13 bases. The DNA of the CDR3 is TGTGCCAGCAGCCTCTTTAAGACGAACACCATATATTTT. It encodes CASSLFKTNTIYF.

J is TRBJ1-5 and V is TRBV6-6, with a possible D match to TRBD1 (6 bases). The CDR3 length is 14 residues. Trimming took 6 bases from V and 4 from J, leaving 13 bases between them. CDR1 and CDR2 (germline): MNHNY, SVGAGI (reference sequence). The CDR3 sequence is CASSWGAGNQPQHF. In DNA form, the CDR3 reads TGTGCCAGCAGCTGGGGGGCAGGGAATCAGCCCCAGCATTTT.

The chain is built from TRBV5-1 and TRBJ2-1; TRBD2 matches 9 bases. J lost 7 bases, V lost 0 bases, and 8 bases had no gene match. The CDR3 consists of 16 residues. Germline values: CDR1 SGHRS, CDR2 YFSETQ. CDR3 region: CASSLGGGRARNEQFF. The CDR3 DNA reads TGCGCCAGCAGCTTGGGTGGCGGGAGGGCCAGGAATGAGCAGTTCTTC.

V usage is TRBV11-2 and J usage is TRBJ2-7; D not certain. Trimming removed 3 bases at V and 2 bases at J, with 11 bases between. Germline assignment: CDR1 SGHAT and CDR2 FQNNGV. The CDR3 totals 14 residues. Here the CDR3 reads CASSFTDTTYEQYF. The DNA of the CDR3 is TGTGCCAGCAGCTTTACCGACACAACCTACGAGCAGTACTTC.

The chain recombines TRBV15 with TRBJ2-7; 7 nucleotides agree with TRBD1. J lost 0 bases, V lost 1 base, and 9 bases had no gene match. Germline V gene data show CDR1 as LNHNV and CDR2 as YYDKDF (reference sequence). The CDR3 has 17 amino acids. As DNA, the CDR3 is TGTGCCACCAGCAGAGGTTGGTTGGGACAGAGCTCCTACGAGCAGTACTTC. Translation: CATSRGWLGQSSYEQYF.

This clone appeared once. The chain recombines TRBV4-1 with TRBJ2-2, with a possible D match to TRBD1 (5 bases). From germline, CDR1 is MGHRA and CDR2 YSYEKL. The V end lost 3 bases, the J end lost 5 bases, and 13 bases lay between the germline ends. This CDR3 region has 15 residues. CDR3 in DNA: TGCGCCAGCAGCCAGGACACAGCACGGACCGGGGAGCTGTTTTTT. Residues: CASSQDTARTGELFF.

The rearrangement uses TRBV7-9 and TRBJ2-7; D may match TRBD1 or TRBD2 (6 bases each). Germline CDR1 SEHNR, CDR2 FQNEAQ (reference sequence). The CDR3 extends over 13 amino acids. The V gene lost 4 bases and the J gene lost 5 bases, with 12 bases spanning the gap. CDR3 loop: CASSSGARNEQYF. CDR3 DNA: TGTGCCAGCAGCTCGGGGGCCCGAAACGAGCAGTACTTC. The full variable domain, completed using reference TRBV7-9 and TRBJ2-7, is DTGVSQNPRHKITKRGQNVTFRCDPISEHNRLYWYRQTLGQGPEFLTYFQNEAQLEKSRLLSDRFSAERPKGSFSTLEIQRTEQGDSAMYLCASSSGARNEQYFGPGTRLTVT.

The V call is TRBV11-3, the J call TRBJ2-5, with D uncertain. V lost 1 base and J 1 base, leaving 7 bases between the germline ends. CDR3 length: 14 amino acids. CDR1 is SGHNT, CDR2 YENEEA, per germline. CDR3 amino acids: CASSLGGVQETQYF. The CDR3 coding sequence is TGTGCCAGCAGCTTAGGAGGAGTCCAAGAGACCCAGTACTTC.